This TCR beta chain was obtained from a study of human T cells and chemical hapten exposure. In the study overall: Small pooled library volume differences mainly caused per-sample TCR yield variation.

The time point here: patch test 2, 6 weeks after DPC sensitization. Treatment defined: therapeutic diphenylcyclopropenone sensitization with weekly scalp DPC. Donation of samples came from alopecia patients who were 18 to 70 years old and suitable for DPC. This clonotype occurred a few times. Trimming stripped 1 base from V and 10 bases from J, with 9 bases between. Germline V gene data show CDR1 as SNHLY and CDR2 as FYNNEI. The CDR3 consists of 12 residues. Methods used by the authors: There were a median of approximately 88,000 TCRs per sample, with a range from roughly 23,224 to 690,600. Using its own MiXCR run on the RACE reads, TCRdb lists one record per CDR3 protein. What appears here as the V and J calls and clone size reflects TCRdb's work, not the paper's. The data hold 80,000 to 95,000 distinct CDR3 sequences, with 9.5% to 11% observed a single time.

The source material was whole blood, sampled in connection with sensitization to the hapten diphenylcyclopropenone (DPC). The sequence was collected from a man aged 35 to 55 with alopecia areata. Some clones in this sample may be carry-over from other donors' samples. This sequence joins TRBV2 and TRBJ2-3; D is unresolved. CDR3 DNA: TGTGCCAGCAGTGAAGGGACCGAGTCGCAGTATTTT. Its protein product is CASSEGTESQYF.